Below are 32 T cell receptor beta chains sequenced from a single sample in a study of cytomegalovirus exposure and HLA in healthy donors. 13 Jbeta primers and 60 Vbeta primers were used for the PCR. The assay was immunoSEQ multiplex PCR, and TCRdb's table has in-frame clones only and misses some. Here the sample spans fewer than 200,000 clones, approximately 78% being singletons. The sample taken for sequencing was PBMCs. The origin of the receptors is a human donor in good health.

The chain has TRBV5-4 and TRBJ1-6; TRBD1 might be the D (5 bases). Trimming took off 2 bases at V and 8 bases at J, with 11 bases between the two ends. CDR1 and CDR2 (germline): SGHNT, YYREEE (reference sequence). The CDR3 is 14 amino acids. CDR3 sequence reads: CASSFSGWDSPLHF. The CDR3 DNA follows: TGTGCCAGCAGCTTTTCAGGGTGGGATTCACCCCTCCACTTT.

V gene TRBV2 combines with J gene TRBJ2-1, with D tentatively TRBD1 (6 bases). The V gene lost 6 bases and the J gene lost 4 bases, with 10 bases spanning the gap. This CDR3 spans 13 amino acids. The germline gives CDR1 SNHLY, CDR2 FYNNEI. CDR3 sequence (DNA): TGTGCCAGCAGGACAGGTATATACAATGAGCAGTTCTTC. This translates into CASRTGIYNEQFF.

The CDR3 protein is CASSLVGQNYGYTF. The DNA of the CDR3 is TGTGCCAGCAGCTTAGTGGGACAGAACTATGGCTACACCTTC. The rearrangement uses TRBV7-2 and TRBJ1-2; 7 bases line up with TRBD1. CDR1 is SGHTA and CDR2 is FQGNSA in the germline V gene. Trimming at V came to 1 base and at J to 2 bases, leaving 1 base not matched to a gene. The CDR3 is 14 residues long.

This chain links TRBV10-3 with TRBJ2-6; D gene unclear. In germline, CDR1 is ENHRY, CDR2 SYGVKD. V was clipped by 2 bases and J by 4 bases, with 15 bases between them. This CDR3 is built from 17 residues. CDR3 DNA sequence: TGTGCCATCAGTGAGCGAGGCGCAGACCGGGGGGCCAACGTCCTGACTTTC. This encodes CAISERGADRGANVLTF.

This clone has a handful of counts. This sequence joins TRBV19 and TRBJ1-3; D uncertain. Germline V CDR1 and CDR2: LNHDA, SQIVND (reference sequence). The V gene lost 7 bases and the J gene lost 4 bases, with 11 bases spanning the gap. The CDR3 covers 13 residues. The CDR3 region is CASKERGGNTIYF. DNA of the CDR3: TGTGCCAGTAAAGAGCGCGGAGGAAACACCATATATTTT.

V usage is TRBV9 and J usage is TRBJ1-6, with 7 bases aligning to TRBD1. The ends lost 4 bases at V and 9 bases at J; junction bases unmatched: 7. Per the germline V gene, CDR1 is SGDLS and CDR2 is YYNGEE. The CDR3 totals 14 residues. CDR3 in DNA: TGTGCCAGCAGCCCCGGGGACAGTTTTTCACCCCTCCACTTT. Its translation is CASSPGDSFSPLHF.

DNA of the CDR3: TGTGCCATCAGTAGGGAGGGGCCCAGCACTGAAGCTTTCTTT. Amino acids: CAISREGPSTEAFF. The genes are TRBV10-3 and TRBJ1-1; D may be TRBD1 (5 bases). The CDR3 is made up of 14 amino acids. Per the germline V gene, CDR1 is ENHRY and CDR2 is SYGVKD. Trimming cost V 5 bases and J 4 bases, with 14 bases left between them.

V is TRBV14 and J is TRBJ2-7; no definite D call. Germline V gene sequence: CDR1 SGHDN, CDR2 FVKESK. V lost 1 base, J lost 6 bases, and 4 bases lay in between. This CDR3 spans 11 amino acids. CDR3 sequence reads: CASSQGSEQYF. The DNA of the CDR3 is TGTGCCAGCAGCCAAGGGAGCGAGCAGTACTTC.

V is TRBV7-3 and J is TRBJ1-1, with D uncertain. The V gene lost 2 bases and the J gene lost 5 bases, with 9 bases spanning the gap. The CDR3 runs to 13 residues. Germline lookup yields CDR1 SGHTA and CDR2 FQGTGA. The CDR3 DNA is TGTGCCAGCAGCTTAGGCGGTGGGACTGAAGCTTTCTTT. Protein product: CASSLGGGTEAFF.

There are a few counts of this clone. The rearrangement uses TRBV6-5 and TRBJ2-1, with a weak D call TRBD2 (7 bases). The CDR3 runs to 15 residues. V was trimmed by 4 bases and J by 8 bases, leaving 18 bases between them. CDR1 is MNHEY, CDR2 SVGAGI, per germline. The CDR3 reads CASSSFPGGPDEQFF. The CDR3 coding sequence is TGTGCCAGCAGTTCCTTCCCGGGGGGCCCGGATGAGCAGTTCTTC.

This clone has more than one count but fewer than ten. The genes are TRBV6-4 and TRBJ1-2; 9 nucleotides align to TRBD1. Trimming removed 6 bases from V and 3 bases from J; junction bases left unmatched: 14. In germline, CDR1 is MRHNA, CDR2 SNTAGT. The CDR3 is made up of 17 amino acids. The CDR3 DNA sequence: TGTGCCAGCAGAACTAAACCGGGACAGGGAACCCACTATGGCTACACCTTC. This translates into CASRTKPGQGTHYGYTF.

This chain links TRBV7-6 with TRBJ1-1; TRBD1 matches at 10 bases. This CDR3 has 13 residues. Germline lookup yields CDR1 SGHVS and CDR2 FNYEAQ. The V and J ends lost 9 bases and 11 bases, in that order; junction bases with no gene match: 12. The CDR3 loop reads CASSPGTGAGAFF. The CDR3 region has the DNA TGTGCCAGTTCCCCCGGGACAGGGGCTGGGGCTTTCTTT.

The rearrangement joins TRBV7-8 to TRBJ2-6; D is perhaps TRBD1 (5 bases). The CDR3 is 19 amino acids. Germline CDR1 reads SGHVS; CDR2 reads FQNEAQ. V lost 2 bases to trimming and J lost 0 bases, with 17 bases between them. The CDR3 sequence is CASSLIPLDTNSGANVLTF. The CDR3 DNA sequence: TGTGCCAGCAGCTTAATCCCCCTGGACACAAACTCTGGGGCCAACGTCCTGACTTTC.

The CDR3 nucleotides are TGTGCCAGCAGCTGGCACGGTCCGGGTGAAAAACTGTTTTTT. Translated: CASSWHGPGEKLFF. The chain recombines TRBV5-6 with TRBJ1-4; D unclear. V lost 3 bases, J lost 7 bases, and 13 bases lay in between. The CDR3 consists of 14 residues. CDR1 is SGHDT, CDR2 YYEEEE, per germline.

The chain couples TRBV5-1 to TRBJ2-7; tentatively, D is TRBD1 (5 bases). The V and J ends lost 2 bases and 4 bases respectively, with 13 bases between them. Germline-derived CDR1 and CDR2 are SGHRS and YFSETQ. This CDR3 is built from 14 residues. CDR3 protein: CASSLQEPGYEQYF. The CDR3 nucleotides read TGCGCCAGCAGCTTACAGGAGCCTGGGTACGAGCAGTACTTC.

V is TRBV10-3 and J is TRBJ2-3; TRBD1 agrees at 7 bases. Looked up from germline, CDR1 is ENHRY and CDR2 is SYGVKD. The ends lost 4 bases at V and 0 bases at J; junction bases unmatched: 4. The CDR3 spans 15 residues. DNA for the CDR3: TGTGCCATCAGTGCCCGGGACAGTAGCACAGATACGCAGTATTTT. As protein: CAISARDSSTDTQYF.

This clone showed up just once. The V call is TRBV30, the J call TRBJ2-5, with D possibly matching TRBD1 (6 bases). The V gene's germline CDR1 is GTSNPN and CDR2 SVGIG (reference sequence). Trimming pared 1 base from V and 4 bases from J, leaving 19 bases between. The CDR3 runs to 16 residues. The CDR3 here is CAWSATGTPGGETQYF. The CDR3 DNA is TGTGCCTGGAGTGCGACGGGGACACCAGGAGGAGAGACCCAGTACTTC.

The rearrangement joins TRBV9 to TRBJ2-2; no reliable D call. This CDR3 spans 14 amino acids. The germline gives CDR1 SGDLS, CDR2 YYNGEE. V lost 3 bases, J lost 4 bases, and 10 bases lay in between. CDR3 in DNA: TGTGCCAGCAGCGGAACAGCAACCACCGGGGAGCTGTTTTTT. Translating gives CASSGTATTGELFF.

The genes are TRBV2 and TRBJ1-4, with no clear D. The CDR3 is made up of 14 amino acids. Germline CDR1 SNHLY, CDR2 FYNNEI. V was clipped by 8 bases and J by 6 bases, with 16 bases between them. The CDR3, as DNA: TGTGCCAGCTCGACAACCACTTGGGATGAAAAACTGTTTTTT. Translation gives CASSTTTWDEKLFF.

The chain uses TRBV7-6 and TRBJ2-2; 7 nucleotides align to TRBD2. This CDR3 is built from 17 residues. J gave up 0 bases and V 5 bases, and 9 bases lay outside the gene matches. Looked up from germline, CDR1 is SGHVS and CDR2 is FNYEAQ. The CDR3 reads CASSHLADITNTGELFF. CDR3 nucleotide sequence: TGTGCCAGCAGCCACCTAGCGGACATCACGAACACCGGGGAGCTGTTTTTT.

This sequence joins TRBV4-1 and TRBJ2-3, with TRBD2 matching over 11 bases. The V gene's germline CDR1 is MGHRA and CDR2 YSYEKL. With 0 bases clipped from V and 5 bases from J, the junction kept 7 bases outside the gene matches. The CDR3 spans 17 residues. The CDR3 here is CASSQDGSGGVVDTQYF. CDR3 bases: TGCGCCAGCAGCCAAGACGGTAGCGGGGGGGTGGTAGATACGCAGTATTTT.

V is TRBV5-5 and J is TRBJ2-7; D perhaps matches TRBD1 (8 bases). The ends were cut back, 6 bases at V and 6 bases at J, with 22 bases in the middle. This CDR3 has 15 residues. The germline V gene encodes CDR1 SGHKS and CDR2 YYEKEE (reference sequence). CDR3 region: CASTSQGGGLREQYF. The CDR3 bases are TGTGCCAGCACCTCACAGGGGGGGGGCCTCCGCGAGCAGTACTTC.

This clone was found once. CDR3 residues: CASRTRQVKAYEQYF. The CDR3 DNA is TGTGCCAGCAGGACCCGACAGGTAAAGGCCTACGAGCAGTACTTC. This chain uses TRBV25-1 with TRBJ2-7, with D perhaps TRBD1 (6 bases). This CDR3 spans 15 amino acids. The V and J ends lost 6 bases and 2 bases respectively, with 17 bases between them. In germline, CDR1 is MGHDK, CDR2 SYGVNS.

V and J are TRBV2 and TRBJ2-7; no clear D. This CDR3 spans 15 amino acids. Trimming left V 5 bases short and J 2 bases short, with 16 bases between. Germline-derived CDR1 and CDR2 are SNHLY and FYNNEI. CDR3 region: CASSKDPPGPYEQYF. The CDR3 region has the DNA TGTGCCAGCAGTAAAGACCCCCCAGGCCCCTACGAGCAGTACTTC.

The chain uses TRBV27 and TRBJ2-3; 8 bases are shared with TRBD1. Germline V gene sequence: CDR1 MNHEY, CDR2 SMNVEV (reference sequence). With 5 bases clipped from V and 4 bases from J, the junction kept 11 bases outside the gene matches. The length of the CDR3 is 16 residues. The CDR3 DNA reads as TGTGCCAGCAGTACCAGGACAGGGTCGTCGGCAGATACGCAGTATTTT. This encodes CASSTRTGSSADTQYF.

This clone is a singleton in its sample. Here the CDR3 DNA reads TGCAGCGTTGAACAGGGGGCTTGGGAGACCCAGTACTTC. Translated: CSVEQGAWETQYF. V is TRBV29-1 and J is TRBJ2-5, with 8 bases that match TRBD1. Germline V CDR1 and CDR2: SQVTM, ANQGSEA. This CDR3 spans 13 amino acids. V lost 2 bases and J lost 5; bases outside the gene matches: 4.

This sequence joins TRBV7-9 and TRBJ2-1, with TRBD1 matching 7 bases. The trim removed 7 bases at V and 14 bases at J, leaving 17 bases unmatched. The V gene's germline CDR1 is SEHNR and CDR2 FQNEAQ (reference sequence). The CDR3 extends over 14 amino acids. This CDR3 reads CASTRDSFIREEFF. The CDR3 DNA is TGTGCCAGCACCCGGGACAGTTTCATTAGAGAAGAGTTCTTC. Variable domain in full (rest from reference TRBV7-9 and TRBJ2-1): DTGVSQNPRHKITKRGQNVTFRCDPISEHNRLYWYRQTLGQGPEFLTYFQNEAQLEKSRLLSDRFSAERPKGSFSTLEIQRTEQGDSAMYLCASTRDSFIREEFFGPGTRLTVL.

The CDR3 nucleotides read TGCAGCGTTACAGGGAGTTCGGGCGGGGAGCTGTTTTTT. Translation: CSVTGSSGGELFF. The chain recombines TRBV29-1 with TRBJ2-2; TRBD1 is a possible D gene (6 bases). This CDR3 has 13 amino acids. Germline V gene data show CDR1 as SQVTM and CDR2 as ANQGSEA. Trimming took off 5 bases at V and 7 bases at J, with 14 bases between the two ends.

This chain links TRBV7-9 with TRBJ1-2; D perhaps matches TRBD1 (6 bases). CDR1 SEHNR and CDR2 FQNEAQ come from the germline V gene (reference sequence). The V and J ends lost 5 bases and 2 bases respectively, with 15 bases between them. There are 15 residues in the CDR3. Here the CDR3 reads CASSPNRDINYGYTF. DNA of the CDR3: TGTGCCAGCAGCCCGAACCGGGACATCAACTATGGCTACACCTTC.

V is TRBV6-1 and J is TRBJ2-7; D gene uncertain. The length of the CDR3 is 14 residues. Germline assignment: CDR1 MNHNS and CDR2 SASEGT. V lost 0 bases and J 3 bases, leaving 9 bases between the germline ends. Here the CDR3 reads CASSEAPGLYEQYF. Here the CDR3 DNA reads TGTGCCAGCAGTGAAGCGCCAGGCCTCTACGAGCAGTACTTC.

The table lists this clone with a few counts. This CDR3 is CASSNHRGRNNEQFF. CDR3 bases: TGCGCCAGCAGTAACCACAGGGGCCGCAACAATGAGCAGTTCTTC. The gene calls are TRBV5-1 and TRBJ2-1; 7 nucleotides align to TRBD1. CDR3 length equals 15 residues. Germline CDR1 is SGHRS and CDR2 is YFSETQ. J gave up 5 bases and V 5 bases, and 10 bases lay outside the gene matches.

The chain links TRBV7-2 to TRBJ2-7, with 7 bases lining up with TRBD1. Per the germline V gene, CDR1 is SGHTA and CDR2 is FQGNSA. V dropped 4 bases and J dropped 4; count of bases not matched to a gene: 10. The CDR3 extends over 15 amino acids. CDR3 sequence reads: CASSSEGGPRYEQYF. DNA for the CDR3: TGTGCCAGCAGCTCAGAAGGGGGCCCTCGGTACGAGCAGTACTTC.